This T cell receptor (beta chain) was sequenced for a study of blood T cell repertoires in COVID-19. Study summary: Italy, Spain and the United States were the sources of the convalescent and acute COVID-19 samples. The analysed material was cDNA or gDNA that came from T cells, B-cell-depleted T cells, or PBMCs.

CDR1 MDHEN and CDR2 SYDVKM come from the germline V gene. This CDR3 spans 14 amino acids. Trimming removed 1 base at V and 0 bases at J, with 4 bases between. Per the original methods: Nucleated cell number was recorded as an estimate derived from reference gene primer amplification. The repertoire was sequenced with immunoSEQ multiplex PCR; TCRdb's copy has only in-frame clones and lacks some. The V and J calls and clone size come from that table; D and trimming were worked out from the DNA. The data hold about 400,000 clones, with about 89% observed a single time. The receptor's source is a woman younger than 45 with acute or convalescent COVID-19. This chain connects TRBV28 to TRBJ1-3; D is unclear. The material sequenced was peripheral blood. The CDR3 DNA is TGTGCCAGCAGTTTATCAGGCTCTGGAAACACCATATATTTT. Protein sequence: CASSLSGSGNTIYF.